The clone carrying this TCR beta chain was counted a few times. The antigen is undetermined. CDR1 and CDR2 (germline): SNHLY, FYNNEI. V shed 2 bases and J 0 bases; nucleotides not matched to a gene: 6. This CDR3 is built from 18 residues. The source of the sample is a study of cytomegalovirus exposure and HLA in healthy donors. The PCR used 60 Vbeta and 13 Jbeta primers. TCRdb's copy holds only in-frame clones and misses some; the assay was immunoSEQ multiplex PCR. The table lists 210,000 or so clones, approximately 81% of them singletons. The study's findings and limits: A later analysis linked a missense DCLRE1C variant to TCR beta V- and J-gene trimming.

The chain couples TRBV2 to TRBJ2-1; 11 bases are a match to TRBD2. The source is a girl aged 2 to 9 in good health and CMV-seronegative. The sequencing input was PBMCs. In nucleotides, the CDR3 is TGTGCCAGCAGTGAAACTAGCGGGGGCCGACGCTCCTACAATGAGCAGTTCTTC. It codes for CASSETSGGRRSYNEQFF.